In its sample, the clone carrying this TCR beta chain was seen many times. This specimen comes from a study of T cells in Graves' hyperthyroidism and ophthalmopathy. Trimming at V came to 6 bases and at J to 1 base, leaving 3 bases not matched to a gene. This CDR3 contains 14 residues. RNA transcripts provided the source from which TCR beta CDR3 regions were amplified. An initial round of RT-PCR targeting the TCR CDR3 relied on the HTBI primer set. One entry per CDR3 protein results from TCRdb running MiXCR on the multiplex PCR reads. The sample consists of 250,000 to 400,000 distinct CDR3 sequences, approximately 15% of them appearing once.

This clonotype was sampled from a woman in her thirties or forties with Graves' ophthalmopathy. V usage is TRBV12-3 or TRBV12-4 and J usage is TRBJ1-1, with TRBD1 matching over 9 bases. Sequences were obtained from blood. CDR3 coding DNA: TGTGCCAGCAGCACGGGACAGGGGAACACTGAAGCTTTCTTT. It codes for CASSTGQGNTEAFF.